These 27 T cell receptor beta chains were all obtained from the same sample, sequenced in a study of control samples from healthy donors and cancer patients. Sequenced by immunoSEQ multiplex PCR; TCRdb stores in-frame clones only, minus some. The sample includes around 130,000 clones, approximately 94% of them seen just once. Sequenced sample: blood. These receptors were obtained from a man aged 25-45 years in good health.

The chain combines TRBV7-2 with TRBJ1-1; 7 bases line up with TRBD1. There are 16 residues in the CDR3. After removal of 5 bases from V and 0 bases from J, the junction contained 9 bases not matched to a gene. Germline V lookup: CDR1 SGHTA, CDR2 FQGNSA. The CDR3 region is CASSDRGQVMNTEAFF. CDR3 DNA sequence: TGTGCCAGCAGCGACCGCGGACAGGTCATGAACACTGAAGCTTTCTTT.

The chain recombines TRBV6-2 or TRBV6-3 with TRBJ1-6, with D possibly being TRBD1 (5 bases). V dropped 2 bases and J dropped 3 bases, with 14 bases sitting between them. Germline CDR1 and CDR2: MNHEY and SVGEGT. This CDR3 comprises 17 residues. CDR3 region: CASSYRRDLYYNSPLHF. CDR3 nucleotide sequence: TGTGCCAGCAGTTACAGAAGGGACCTGTACTATAATTCACCCCTCCACTTT.

V and J are TRBV3-1 (or the pseudogene TRBV3-2) and TRBJ1-2, with D possibly TRBD1 on 5 matching bases. The V end lost 1 base, the J end lost 4 bases, and 10 bases lay between the germline ends. CDR1 is LGHDT, CDR2 YNNKEL, per germline (reference sequence). There are 14 residues in the CDR3. The CDR3 is CASSQGDGIYGYTF. CDR3 bases: TGTGCCAGCAGCCAAGGGGACGGAATCTATGGCTACACCTTC.

The rearrangement links TRBV21-1 to TRBJ2-3; the table's D call of TRBD1 was not tested on the DNA. TRBV21-1 is flagged as a pseudogene. The CDR3 spans 20 residues. The CDR3 reads CASSTPGGQGDQGYTDTQYF. The CDR3 nucleotides read TGTGCCAGCAGCACTCCGGGGGGACAGGGAGACCAGGGTTACACAGATACGCAGTATTTT.

This chain joins TRBV4-1 and TRBJ2-3; TRBD1 agrees at 8 bases. This CDR3 has 14 residues. The junction had 13 bases not matched to a gene; V was cut back by 8 bases and J by 9 bases. Germline CDR1 reads MGHRA; CDR2 reads YSYEKL. Here the CDR3 DNA reads TGCGCCAGCCGACAGGGGAGTCAACGTGGAACGCAGTATTTT. Protein: CASRQGSQRGTQYF.

V gene TRBV5-1 combines with J gene TRBJ1-4; TRBD1 matches at 7 bases. The CDR3 length is 14 residues. The germline V gene has CDR1 SGHRS and CDR2 YFSETQ. The V and J ends lost 5 bases and 5 bases, in that order; junction bases with no gene match: 6. DNA of the CDR3: TGCGCCAGCAGACCCGACAGGGTGAATGAAAAACTGTTTTTT. Translating it yields CASRPDRVNEKLFF. Full variable domain (missing parts from reference TRBV5-1 and TRBJ1-4): KAGVTQTPRYLIKTRGQQVTLSCSPISGHRSVSWYQQTPGQGLQFLFEYFSETQRNKGNFPGRFSGRQFSNSRSEMNVSTLELGDSALYLCASRPDRVNEKLFFGSGTQLSVL.

This clone was found once. The CDR3 nucleotides read TGTGCCAGCAGTCTGTGGACAGGGCAGGATTCACCCCTCCACTTT. This gives the protein CASSLWTGQDSPLHF. The chain has TRBV28 and TRBJ1-6; 8 bases line up with TRBD1. The CDR3 covers 15 residues. V gave up 5 bases and J gave up 8 bases; unmatched junction bases: 8. Looked up from germline, CDR1 is MDHEN and CDR2 is SYDVKM.

The gene calls are TRBV12-3 or TRBV12-4 and TRBJ1-2; D is unresolved. The CDR3 loop spans 12 amino acids. Between the trimmed V and J ends, which lost 5 bases and 4 bases, there was a span of 8 bases. CDR3 protein: CASSHSIYGYTF. CDR3 sequence (DNA): TGTGCCAGCAGTCACAGTATCTATGGCTACACCTTC.

The chain carries TRBV19 and TRBJ2-1; TRBD2 is a possible D gene (6 bases). CDR1 LNHDA and CDR2 SQIVND come from the germline V gene (reference sequence). Trimming removed 1 base from V and 1 base from J, with 14 bases in between. This CDR3 spans 17 amino acids. The DNA for the CDR3 is TGTGCCAGTAGTATAGGTTTAGCGGCTCCGTCCTACAATGAGCAGTTCTTC. It yields the protein CASSIGLAAPSYNEQFF.

The chain combines TRBV5-1 with TRBJ2-5; the match to TRBD2 covers 13 bases. J gave up 2 bases and V 3 bases, and 7 bases lay outside the gene matches. There are 17 residues in the CDR3. Germline CDR1 is SGHRS and CDR2 is YFSETQ. CDR3 DNA: TGCGCCAGCAGCTCCGGACTAGCGGGGGCCTCACAAGAGACCCAGTACTTC. It translates to CASSSGLAGASQETQYF.

This clone appeared a single time. This chain connects TRBV9 to TRBJ1-1, with D possibly being TRBD1 (6 bases). CDR3 length: 15 residues. CDR1 is SGDLS and CDR2 is YYNGEE in the germline V gene. Trimming took 3 bases from V and 3 from J, leaving 15 bases between them. The CDR3, as DNA: TGTGCCAGCAGCGGGGTGCAGGGGCCCCACACTGAAGCTTTCTTT. This translates into CASSGVQGPHTEAFF. The variable domain in full, completed from reference TRBV9 and TRBJ1-1, reads DSGVTQTPKHLITATGQRVTLRCSPRSGDLSVYWYQQSLDQGLQFLIQYYNGEERAKGNILERFSAQQFPDLHSELNLSSLELGDSALYFCASSGVQGPHTEAFFGQGTRLTVV.

This CDR3 is CASSIGIQQGNYGYTF. In DNA, the CDR3 is TGTGCCAGTAGTATAGGGATACAACAAGGGAACTATGGCTACACCTTC. The J gene is TRBJ1-2, the V gene TRBV19; D not resolved. V was trimmed by 1 base and J by 2 bases, leaving 14 bases between them. This CDR3 comprises 16 residues. Germline V gene sequence: CDR1 LNHDA, CDR2 SQIVND (reference sequence).

The chain employs TRBV6-1 and TRBJ2-2; perhaps TRBD2 as D (7 bases). Trimming stripped 2 bases from V and 5 bases from J, with 21 bases between. The CDR3 spans 18 residues. Germline lookup yields CDR1 MNHNS and CDR2 SASEGT. The CDR3 DNA sequence: TGTGCCAGCAGTGAAATCCGGATGGGGGGGGCGCGGACCGGGGAGCTGTTTTTT. Its protein is CASSEIRMGGARTGELFF.

This rearrangement joins TRBV18 to TRBJ1-1, with TRBD1 matching 7 bases. With V trimmed by 2 bases and J by 4 bases, 7 bases remained unmatched. CDR3 size: 15 residues. Looked up from germline, CDR1 is KGHSH and CDR2 is LQKENI. The CDR3 DNA follows: TGTGCCAGCTCACCAATCTCACAGGGGACCACTGAAGCTTTCTTT. It yields the protein CASSPISQGTTEAFF.

This clone is a singleton in its sample. The V and J genes are TRBV29-1 and TRBJ2-2; 12 positions match TRBD1. The junction had 3 bases not matched to a gene; V was cut back by 7 bases and J by 6 bases. The CDR3 covers 13 residues. Germline loops: CDR1 SQVTM, CDR2 ANQGSEA. The CDR3 protein is CSARDRGPGELFF. In DNA form, the CDR3 reads TGCAGCGCTAGGGACAGGGGGCCCGGGGAGCTGTTTTTT.

The chain carries TRBV7-9 and TRBJ1-2, with D unclear. V lost 3 bases, J lost 5 bases, and 13 bases lay in between. Germline assignment: CDR1 SEHNR and CDR2 FQNEAQ (reference sequence). The CDR3 consists of 14 residues. The CDR3 sequence is CASSFGLSGYGYTF. DNA of the CDR3: TGTGCCAGCAGCTTTGGCCTGTCAGGATATGGCTACACCTTC.

The chain links TRBV5-6 to TRBJ1-2, with D possibly TRBD1 on 6 matching bases. Germline values: CDR1 SGHDT, CDR2 YYEEEE. The V gene lost 0 bases and the J gene lost 8 bases, with 11 bases spanning the gap. CDR3 size: 13 residues. In DNA, the CDR3 is TGTGCCAGCAGCTTGGTGTCAGGGGAGGGCTACACCTTC. Encoded protein: CASSLVSGEGYTF.

This chain connects TRBV9 to TRBJ1-4; 10 nucleotides match TRBD1. CDR3 size: 16 residues. In germline, CDR1 is SGDLS, CDR2 YYNGEE. The junction had 9 bases not matched to a gene; V was cut back by 4 bases and J by 6 bases. This CDR3 reads CASSPRTGGRHEKLFF. In DNA form, the CDR3 reads TGTGCCAGCAGCCCCCGGACAGGGGGGAGGCATGAAAAACTGTTTTTT.

This chain uses TRBV10-3 with TRBJ1-5; a weak D match, TRBD1 (5 bases). This CDR3 is 13 amino acids long. Germline values: CDR1 ENHRY, CDR2 SYGVKD. V lost 6 bases and J 3 bases, leaving 9 bases between the germline ends. The CDR3 nucleotides are TGTGCCATCAGGGGGACGGTCAATCAGCCCCAGCATTTT. It specifies CAIRGTVNQPQHF.

This sequence joins TRBV30 and TRBJ1-1; D remains unclear. CDR3 length: 11 amino acids. The V gene lost 2 bases and the J gene lost 5 bases, with 6 bases spanning the gap. CDR1 GTSNPN and CDR2 SVGIG come from the germline V gene (reference sequence). CDR3 protein: CAWSTRTEAFF. CDR3 DNA sequence: TGTGCCTGGAGTACCAGGACTGAAGCTTTCTTT. Looking up the rest from reference TRBV30 and TRBJ1-1 gives the full variable domain: SQTIHQWPATLVQPVGSPLSLECTVEGTSNPNLYWYRQAAGRGLQLLFYSVGIGQISSEVPQNLSASRPQDRQFILSSKKLLLSDSGFYLCAWSTRTEAFFGQGTRLTVV.

The V gene is TRBV30, the J gene TRBJ1-3, with D uncertain. Trimming left V 3 bases short and J 1 base short, with 7 bases between. The germline V gene encodes CDR1 GTSNPN and CDR2 SVGIG (reference sequence). The CDR3 has 13 amino acids. CDR3 region: CAWSARSGNTIYF. The CDR3 bases are TGTGCCTGGAGCGCGCGATCTGGAAACACCATATATTTT.

In this sample, this clone is medium-sized. This chain joins TRBV24-1 and TRBJ2-2; D is possibly TRBD1 (6 bases). The CDR3 is 14 amino acids. Trimming took 9 bases from V and 2 from J, leaving 12 bases between them. The germline gives CDR1 KGHDR, CDR2 SFDVKD. CDR3 coding DNA: TGTGCCACCGCCCCAGGGGTTAACACCGGGGAGCTGTTTTTT. Its translation: CATAPGVNTGELFF.

This clone was counted only a few times. This chain connects TRBV7-9 to TRBJ2-2; a possible D gene is TRBD1 (5 bases). V was trimmed by 5 bases and J by 7 bases, leaving 14 bases between them. From germline, CDR1 is SEHNR and CDR2 FQNEAQ (reference sequence). This CDR3 has 14 residues. CDR3 sequence reads: CASSRGPGDGELFF. DNA for the CDR3: TGTGCCAGCAGCAGGGGCCCAGGTGACGGGGAGCTGTTTTTT.

The chain recombines TRBV21-1 with TRBJ2-3. TRBV21-1 is a pseudogene locus. CDR3 length: 17 residues. The CDR3 protein is CASGERGRGPHPDTQYF. The DNA for the CDR3 is TGTGCCAGCGGAGAAAGGGGCCGGGGCCCCCACCCAGATACGCAGTATTTT.

The chain combines TRBV6-1 with TRBJ2-1; D gene uncertain. V lost 3 bases and J lost 6, with 9 bases in between. CDR1 and CDR2 (germline): MNHNS, SASEGT. This CDR3 contains 13 residues. Here the CDR3 reads CASSERKGNEQFF. In DNA, the CDR3 is TGTGCCAGCAGTGAGAGGAAGGGCAATGAGCAGTTCTTC.

The chain couples TRBV4-3 to TRBJ2-2; D is uncertain. Trimming removed 0 bases from V and 9 bases from J, with 8 bases in between. The CDR3 has 13 residues. Germline V gene data show CDR1 as LGHNA and CDR2 as YSLEER. The CDR3 DNA sequence: TGCGCCAGCAGCCAAGATAGGAACCGGGAGCTGTTTTTT. This sequence encodes CASSQDRNRELFF.

The chain carries TRBV5-6 and TRBJ1-5; D is unclear. V dropped 0 bases and J dropped 1 base, with 11 bases sitting between them. Germline CDR1 and CDR2: SGHDT and YYEEEE. The length of the CDR3 is 16 residues. This CDR3 is CASSLAGQPSNQPQHF. CDR3 in DNA: TGTGCCAGCAGCTTGGCCGGCCAGCCCAGCAATCAGCCCCAGCATTTT.